A single sample gave rise to the 22 T cell receptor beta chains below, sequenced in a study of long-term antiretroviral therapy in people with HIV. Runs used v3.0 of the immunoSEQ assay and were done at survey level. Some clones are missing from TCRdb's copy, which holds only in-frame ones; the method was immunoSEQ multiplex PCR. The sample contains about 28,000 clones, 85% to 95% of which appear only once. The sequences come from unsorted PBMCs, collected 5.3 years after starting antiretroviral therapy. The receptor source for this set is a man over 45 with HIV.

J is TRBJ2-7 and V is TRBV9, with D possibly matching TRBD1 (6 bases). Trimming stripped 3 bases from V and 4 bases from J, with 11 bases between. Germline CDR1 and CDR2: SGDLS and YYNGEE. This CDR3 is built from 13 residues. The CDR3 region is CASSGLGGYEQYF. The CDR3, as DNA: TGTGCCAGCAGCGGTCTAGGGGGTTACGAGCAGTACTTC.

This clone was recorded only once. This specimen includes other DNA sequences encoding the same CDR3. The chain joins TRBV6-1 to TRBJ2-7, with 7 nucleotides matching TRBD1. The CDR3 is 15 residues long. The V and J ends lost 7 bases and 2 bases, in that order; junction bases with no gene match: 11. CDR1 MNHNS and CDR2 SASEGT come from the germline V gene. Here the CDR3 DNA reads TGTGCCAGCACCGAACAGGGGCGCACCGCCTACGAGCAGTACTTC. Protein: CASTEQGRTAYEQYF.

J is TRBJ1-2 and V is TRBV6-1, with 8 bases matching TRBD1. Looked up from germline, CDR1 is MNHNS and CDR2 is SASEGT. CDR3 length: 15 amino acids. With 6 bases clipped from V and 4 bases from J, the junction kept 10 bases outside the gene matches. The CDR3 sequence: CASSPTGEGSYGYTF. The CDR3 DNA reads as TGTGCCAGCAGCCCGACAGGGGAGGGGAGCTATGGCTACACCTTC.

V gene TRBV30 combines with J gene TRBJ2-7, with D maybe TRBD1 (5 bases). The CDR3 consists of 12 residues. Germline loops: CDR1 GTSNPN, CDR2 SVGIG (reference sequence). The V end was cut by 1 base, the J end by 8 bases, with 12 bases between. Here the CDR3 DNA reads TGTGCCTGGAGTGGGTCAGGGAACAAGCAGTACTTC. It is translated as CAWSGSGNKQYF.

This clone was counted only a few times. The chain recombines TRBV6-1 with TRBJ2-5, with 14 bases aligning to TRBD2. The V gene's germline CDR1 is MNHNS and CDR2 SASEGT. There are 19 residues in the CDR3. Unmatched junction bases numbered 12, after V lost 4 bases and J lost 2 bases. CDR3 loop: CASSVVRTSGGLGQETQYF. The CDR3 DNA is TGTGCCAGCAGTGTAGTCAGGACTAGCGGGGGGCTTGGGCAAGAGACCCAGTACTTC.

The J gene is TRBJ1-2, the V gene TRBV27; D ambiguous. The germline V gene has CDR1 MNHEY and CDR2 SMNVEV (reference sequence). V was cut by 0 bases and J by 3 bases, with 8 bases left in between. CDR3 size: 14 residues. CDR3 nucleotide sequence: TGTGCCAGCAGTTTATCGGCCAGCTACTATGGCTACACCTTC. Its translation is CASSLSASYYGYTF.

This clone was observed a single time. The gene calls are TRBV4-1 and TRBJ2-2; a weak D match, TRBD1 (5 bases). The CDR3 contains 15 residues. The germline CDR1 and CDR2 sequences are MGHRA and YSYEKL. The germline V and J ends were trimmed by 1 base and 8 bases, with 14 bases remaining between them. The CDR3 protein is CASSQGRVYEGELFF. As DNA, the CDR3 is TGCGCCAGCAGCCAAGGCAGGGTTTACGAGGGGGAGCTGTTTTTT.

This clone was observed once. The chain combines TRBV5-1 with TRBJ1-2, with 7 bases identical to TRBD1. V dropped 4 bases and J dropped 0; count of bases not matched to a gene: 15. The CDR3 contains 18 residues. CDR1 and CDR2 from the germline V gene are SGHRS and YFSETQ. CDR3 DNA sequence: TGCGCCAGCAGCCCCTTCCTTTCCACAGGGGTCTCTAACTATGGCTACACCTTC. This translates into CASSPFLSTGVSNYGYTF.

V gene TRBV19 combines with J gene TRBJ2-1; D is unclear. This CDR3 contains 13 residues. Germline assignment: CDR1 LNHDA and CDR2 SQIVND (reference sequence). Trimming took off 5 bases at V and 6 bases at J, with 11 bases between the two ends. The CDR3 loop reads CASSWILGNEQFF. The CDR3 region has the DNA TGTGCCAGTAGTTGGATCTTAGGCAATGAGCAGTTCTTC.

The chain carries TRBV6-1 and TRBJ2-7, with a tentative D call TRBD2 (5 bases). The V gene's germline CDR1 is MNHNS and CDR2 SASEGT. The CDR3 spans 14 residues. Trimming cost V 2 bases and J 2 bases, with 10 bases left between them. CDR3 region: CASSESYGAYEQYF. In nucleotides, the CDR3 is TGTGCCAGCAGTGAATCGTACGGGGCCTACGAGCAGTACTTC.

This chain uses TRBV29-1 with TRBJ2-7; 8 nucleotides agree with TRBD1. CDR1 is SQVTM and CDR2 is ANQGSEA in the germline V gene. The trim removed 4 bases at V and 2 bases at J, leaving 4 bases unmatched. The CDR3 spans 13 residues. CDR3 residues: CSVGDRGAYEQYF. CDR3 in DNA: TGCAGCGTTGGAGACAGGGGAGCCTACGAGCAGTACTTC.

This sequence joins TRBV28 and TRBJ2-2; 8 bases are shared with TRBD1. In germline, CDR1 is MDHEN, CDR2 SYDVKM. Trimming took 4 bases from V and 5 from J; bases not matched to a gene: 6. This CDR3 region has 15 residues. CDR3 region: CASSSRQGATGELFF. CDR3 sequence (DNA): TGTGCCAGCAGTTCGCGGCAGGGGGCGACCGGGGAGCTGTTTTTT.

The chain carries TRBV27 and TRBJ2-3, with D perhaps TRBD2 (7 bases). The CDR3 sequence is 16 residues long. V was cut by 5 bases and J by 3 bases, with 18 bases left in between. Germline values: CDR1 MNHEY, CDR2 SMNVEV (reference sequence). Here the CDR3 reads CASSLVGGGRTDTQYF. Written as DNA, the CDR3 is TGTGCCAGCAGTCTTGTTGGGGGGGGCAGGACAGATACGCAGTATTTT.

The chain employs TRBV27 and TRBJ2-3, with D possibly matching TRBD1 (5 bases). Trimming stripped 0 bases from V and 14 bases from J, with 15 bases between. CDR3 size: 13 residues. Per germline, CDR1 MNHEY and CDR2 SMNVEV (reference sequence). CDR3 DNA: TGTGCCAGCAGTTTATCTGGCAGGGCACCTAGGTATTTT. Translating gives CASSLSGRAPRYF.

The chain is built from TRBV5-5 and TRBJ1-5; TRBD1 matches at 8 bases. The germline gives CDR1 SGHKS, CDR2 YYEKEE (reference sequence). J gave up 0 bases and V 4 bases, and 3 bases lay outside the gene matches. The CDR3 loop spans 15 amino acids. CDR3 region: CASSRGQASNQPQHF. CDR3 in DNA: TGTGCCAGCAGCCGGGGACAGGCTAGCAATCAGCCCCAGCATTTT.

This rearrangement joins TRBV13 to TRBJ2-2; 8 bases map to TRBD1. Germline assignment: CDR1 PRHDT and CDR2 FYEKMQ (reference sequence). CDR3 length equals 17 residues. V gave up 2 bases and J gave up 1 base; unmatched junction bases: 6. The CDR3 DNA reads TGTGCCAGCAGCTTATTGCAGGGGGCAATGAACACCGGGGAGCTGTTTTTT. This gives the protein CASSLLQGAMNTGELFF.

This clone was detected only a few times. The chain joins TRBV13 to TRBJ2-7, with 10 bases that match TRBD1. In germline, CDR1 is PRHDT, CDR2 FYEKMQ (reference sequence). V shed 4 bases, J shed 4 bases, and the junction held 10 bases outside the gene matches. The CDR3 contains 16 residues. CDR3 bases: TGTGCCAGCAGCTCCACCGGGACAGGGGCCGGATACGAGCAGTACTTC. This gives the protein CASSSTGTGAGYEQYF.

This clone was detected once. The CDR3 bases are TGTGCCAGCAGCGCCGGGACAGGGACAACAGATACGCAGTATTTT. This translates into CASSAGTGTTDTQYF. The genes are TRBV9 and TRBJ2-3, with 9 bases matching TRBD1. V gave up 3 bases and J gave up 3 bases; unmatched junction bases: 5. The germline V gene has CDR1 SGDLS and CDR2 YYNGEE. The CDR3 is 15 amino acids.

This chain uses TRBV5-3 with TRBJ1-1, with 10 bases identical to TRBD1. TRBV5-3 is known as an ORF, though its function is uncertain. Trimming took 4 bases from V and 1 from J; bases not matched to a gene: 4. This CDR3 spans 15 amino acids. Written as DNA, the CDR3 is TGTGCCAGAAGCCAGACAGGGGGCCAGAACACTGAAGCTTTCTTT. Protein: CARSQTGGQNTEAFF.

This clone was seen a single time. This chain links TRBV18 with TRBJ1-5; D is ambiguous. CDR1 is KGHSH and CDR2 is LQKENI in the germline V gene. The CDR3 has 15 amino acids. The V gene lost 0 bases and the J gene lost 2 bases, with 8 bases spanning the gap. The CDR3 region has the DNA TGTGCCAGCTCACCACCGGGGAGGGGCAATCAGCCCCAGCATTTT. This translates into CASSPPGRGNQPQHF. The full variable domain, rest sourced from reference TRBV18 and TRBJ1-5, is NAGVMQNPRHLVRRRGQEARLRCSPMKGHSHVYWYRQLPEEGLKFMVYLQKENIIDESGMPKERFSAEFPKEGPSILRIQQVVRGDSAAYFCASSPPGRGNQPQHFGDGTRLSIL.

The gene calls are TRBV6-1 and TRBJ1-1, with D tentatively TRBD1 (5 bases). Deletions cut 8 bases from V and 7 bases from J, with 17 bases between. The CDR3 has 13 residues. CDR1 and CDR2 from the germline V gene are MNHNS and SASEGT. The CDR3 spells CASGGVATHEAFF. DNA of the CDR3: TGTGCCAGCGGGGGGGTAGCCACCCATGAAGCTTTCTTT.

This clone was observed a single time. V and J are TRBV30 and TRBJ1-1, with unresolved D. V lost 4 bases and J lost 1, with 10 bases in between. CDR1 GTSNPN and CDR2 SVGIG come from the germline V gene (reference sequence). The CDR3 is made up of 13 amino acids. CDR3 region: CAWIRQRNTEAFF. The CDR3 coding sequence is TGTGCCTGGATCCGGCAGAGGAACACTGAAGCTTTCTTT.